This is a list of T cell receptor beta chains from one sample in a study of shared clonotypes between healthy human individuals. Assay: immunoSEQ multiplex PCR; the TCRdb copy retains only in-frame clones and omits some. The table lists over a million clones, roughly 96% of them singletons. Specimen: naive CD4+ T cells sorted from blood. The receptors derive from a man younger than 40 in good health. CDR3s include the opening cysteine and the closing phenylalanine or tryptophan. The D gene is left open where the match is weak. Clone size is given for some rows only: seen once, a few or many times, or a class if the clone is expanded.

>few|TRBD1|TRBJ1-1|TRBV5-4
TGTGCCAGCAGTCAGGGCAGGGGGCGTACTGAAGCTTTCTTT
CASSQGRGRTEAFF
>.|.|TRBJ2-7|TRBV29-1
TGCAGCGTTGGGGGGGCAGGGAACTACGAGCAGTACTTC
CSVGGAGNYEQYF
>.|.|TRBJ2-2|TRBV5-4
TGTGCCAGCAGCTTGAAAAGGGTCGGGGAGCTGTTTTTT
CASSLKRVGELFF
>.|TRBD2|TRBJ2-7|TRBV11-1
TGTGCCAGCAGCTTCGGACTAGCGGGAGGGCCCGAGCAGTACTTC
CASSFGLAGGPEQYF
>once|.|TRBJ2-5|TRBV19
TGTGCCAGTAGTAAGGGAAAAGAGACCCAGTACTTC
CASSKGKETQYF
>.|.|TRBJ2-7|TRBV14
TGTGCCAGCAGCCATCGCTACGAGCAGTACTTC
CASSHRYEQYF
>.|.|TRBJ2-3|TRBV5-4
TGTGCCAGCAGCTTGGCCCCCACAGATACGCAGTATTTT
CASSLAPTDTQYF
>once|.|TRBJ2-7|TRBV28
TGTGCCAGCAGTCCCCCCGGTAGCCGCAGGGAGCAGTACTTC
CASSPPGSRREQYF
>.|.|TRBJ2-7|TRBV30
TGTGCCTGGAGTGTATCGGGCCCTGGGTACGAGCAGTACTTC
CAWSVSGPGYEQYF
>.|.|TRBJ2-2|TRBV2
TGTGCCAGCAGTGAAGTTGGGGGGCAGGGCACCGGGGAGCTGTTTTTT
CASSEVGGQGTGELFF